This T cell receptor (beta chain) was recorded in a study of OX40 agonist ivuxolimab in advanced cancers. Study as a whole: Three individuals attained partial responses, comprising one hepatocellular carcinoma case and two cutaneous melanoma cases.

Study conclusions and caveats: No determination was made of the antigen specificity of the expanded peripheral T cells. Normalized T-cell clonal expansion was also low in a subset of nonresponders.

Germline V CDR1 and CDR2: LGHNA, YNFKEQ. This CDR3 is built from 15 residues. Trimming cost V 3 bases and J 2 bases; bases outside gene matches: 5. With respect to this clone: Its matching antigen is unknown.

Sequencing used immunoSEQ multiplex PCR; TCRdb keeps in-frame clones, though not all of them. Of about 90,000 clones listed, just over 90% are singletons. Blood sampling was done at baseline, cycle 4 day 1, and cycle 7 day 1. This TCR derives from an adult with an advanced solid tumor such as melanoma, head and neck, liver or kidney cancer. The sequenced sample was CD4+ or CD8+ T cells sorted from blood, obtained in a trial of the OX40 agonist ivuxolimab. V and J are TRBV4-2 and TRBJ1-1, with 8 bases identical to TRBD1. The CDR3 sequence: CASSQQGQGNTEAFF. The CDR3, as DNA: TGTGCCAGCAGCCAGCAAGGACAGGGTAACACTGAAGCTTTCTTT.